Listed below are T cell receptor beta chains from one sample, sequenced in a study of T cells after yellow fever vaccination. Each CDR3 protein is one row after TCRdb ran MiXCR on the 5' RACE reads. The table has hundreds of thousands of distinct CDR3 sequences, approximately 13% seen once. The source was PBMCs, collected on the day of the yellow fever booster vaccination. The receptors stem from a man aged 30 to 45 who received the YFV17D yellow fever vaccine. CDR3s include the opening cysteine and the closing phenylalanine or tryptophan. The D gene is left open where the match is weak. Clone size, where shown, is once, few, many, or a class for clones that have expanded.

clone_size: NA
d_call: TRBD2
v_call: TRBV20-1
j_call: TRBJ2-1
cdr3_aa: CSADTNPGTSGQGSYNEQFF
cdr3_nt: TGCAGTGCCGATACGAATCCCGGGACTAGCGGGCAGGGCTCCTACAATGAGCAGTTCTTC

clone_size: NA
d_call: TRBD2
v_call: TRBV12-3/TRBV12-4
j_call: TRBJ2-1
cdr3_aa: CASSLHGGSSYNEQFF
cdr3_nt: TGTGCCAGCAGTTTGCACGGCGGGAGCTCCTACAATGAGCAGTTCTTC

clone_size: few
d_call: NA
v_call: TRBV5-6
j_call: TRBJ1-3
cdr3_aa: CASSFDRMNTGNTIYF
cdr3_nt: TGTGCCAGCAGCTTCGACAGGATGAATACTGGAAACACCATATATTTT

clone_size: few
d_call: NA
v_call: TRBV20-1
j_call: TRBJ1-1
cdr3_aa: CSARVRDLKEAFF
cdr3_nt: TGCAGTGCTAGAGTTCGGGACCTAAAGGAAGCTTTCTTT

clone_size: few
d_call: NA
v_call: TRBV28
j_call: TRBJ2-2
cdr3_aa: CATDHEQGNTGELFF
cdr3_nt: TGTGCCACGGACCATGAGCAGGGAAATACCGGGGAGCTGTTTTTT

clone_size: few
d_call: NA
v_call: TRBV7-8
j_call: TRBJ2-7
cdr3_aa: CASSSQLLVEQYF
cdr3_nt: TGTGCCAGCAGCTCTCAATTGTTGGTGGAGCAGTACTTC

clone_size: NA
d_call: TRBD1
v_call: TRBV9
j_call: TRBJ1-2
cdr3_aa: CASSAAGTAYGYTF
cdr3_nt: TGTGCCAGCAGCGCCGCCGGGACAGCCTATGGCTACACCTTC

clone_size: few
d_call: NA
v_call: TRBV6-2/TRBV6-3
j_call: TRBJ2-5
cdr3_aa: CASSTNEETQYF
cdr3_nt: TGTGCCAGCAGTACCAACGAAGAGACCCAGTACTTC

clone_size: few
d_call: NA
v_call: TRBV3-1
j_call: TRBJ2-7
cdr3_aa: CASNGPSYEQYF
cdr3_nt: TGTGCCAGCAACGGACCCTCCTACGAGCAGTACTTC

clone_size: NA
d_call: NA
v_call: TRBV27
j_call: TRBJ2-4
cdr3_aa: CASSLRGGRDFKNIQYF
cdr3_nt: TGTGCCAGCAGTTTACGCGGTGGGCGGGACTTCAAAAACATTCAGTACTTC

clone_size: NA
d_call: NA
v_call: TRBV6-2/TRBV6-3
j_call: TRBJ2-5
cdr3_aa: CASGRLAAYQETQYF
cdr3_nt: TGTGCCAGCGGACGTCTAGCCGCGTACCAAGAGACCCAGTACTTC

clone_size: NA
d_call: NA
v_call: TRBV18
j_call: TRBJ2-5
cdr3_aa: CASSPSLGSLRETQYF
cdr3_nt: TGTGCCAGCTCACCATCTTTAGGGTCGTTGAGGGAGACCCAGTACTTC

clone_size: few
d_call: NA
v_call: TRBV7-2
j_call: TRBJ1-4
cdr3_aa: CASSLDREKLFF
cdr3_nt: TGTGCCAGCAGCTTAGACCGGGAAAAACTGTTTTTT

clone_size: few
d_call: NA
v_call: TRBV7-9
j_call: TRBJ2-7
cdr3_aa: CASSLHGSSYEQYF
cdr3_nt: TGTGCCAGCAGCTTGCACGGGAGCTCCTACGAGCAGTACTTC

clone_size: few
d_call: NA
v_call: TRBV29-1
j_call: TRBJ1-4
cdr3_aa: CSVEDPEANEKLFF
cdr3_nt: TGCAGCGTTGAAGATCCTGAGGCTAATGAAAAACTGTTTTTT

clone_size: few
d_call: NA
v_call: TRBV3-1
j_call: TRBJ2-2
cdr3_aa: CASSKRSQAVTGELFF
cdr3_nt: TGTGCCAGCAGCAAAAGGAGCCAGGCAGTAACCGGGGAGCTGTTTTTT

clone_size: NA
d_call: NA
v_call: TRBV14
j_call: TRBJ2-1
cdr3_aa: CASSQDLSSYNEQFF
cdr3_nt: TGTGCCAGCAGCCAAGATCTCAGCTCCTACAATGAGCAGTTCTTC

clone_size: few
d_call: NA
v_call: TRBV5-6
j_call: TRBJ1-1
cdr3_aa: CASTFRGGAEAFF
cdr3_nt: TGTGCCAGCACCTTTCGGGGTGGCGCTGAAGCTTTCTTT

clone_size: many
d_call: TRBD1
v_call: TRBV12-3/TRBV12-4
j_call: TRBJ2-7
cdr3_aa: CASSLLSQGKREQYF
cdr3_nt: TGTGCCAGCAGTTTATTGTCACAGGGGAAGAGGGAGCAGTACTTC

clone_size: NA
d_call: TRBD2
v_call: TRBV20-1
j_call: TRBJ2-3
cdr3_aa: CSATLGGGNTQYF
cdr3_nt: TGCAGTGCTACCCTCGGGGGGGGAAATACGCAGTATTTT

clone_size: NA
d_call: NA
v_call: TRBV18
j_call: TRBJ2-1
cdr3_aa: CASAVGNEQFF
cdr3_nt: TGTGCCAGCGCTGTCGGGAATGAGCAGTTCTTC

clone_size: NA
d_call: TRBD1
v_call: TRBV20-1
j_call: TRBJ1-5
cdr3_aa: CSAREGRGDQPQHF
cdr3_nt: TGCAGTGCTAGAGAGGGCAGGGGGGATCAGCCCCAGCATTTT

clone_size: many
d_call: NA
v_call: TRBV5-1
j_call: TRBJ2-6
cdr3_aa: CASSLSVSGANVLTF
cdr3_nt: TGCGCCAGCAGCTTGAGCGTCTCTGGGGCCAACGTCCTGACTTTC

clone_size: NA
d_call: NA
v_call: TRBV2
j_call: TRBJ1-2
cdr3_aa: CAFSLTITSPGPSNGYTF
cdr3_nt: TGTGCCTTCAGTCTCACTATTACCTCGCCGGGACCCTCCAACGGCTACACCTTC

clone_size: few
d_call: NA
v_call: TRBV7-8
j_call: TRBJ2-7
cdr3_aa: CASSYGHTSYEQYF
cdr3_nt: TGTGCCAGCAGCTACGGACATACATCCTACGAGCAGTACTTC

clone_size: few
d_call: NA
v_call: TRBV5-1
j_call: TRBJ1-4
cdr3_aa: CASSFGGPGEKLFF
cdr3_nt: TGCGCCAGCAGCTTTGGGGGGCCCGGGGAAAAACTGTTTTTT

clone_size: NA
d_call: NA
v_call: TRBV7-8
j_call: TRBJ2-2
cdr3_aa: CASSLTGVRTNTGELFF
cdr3_nt: TGTGCCAGCAGCCTAACAGGCGTCCGAACGAACACCGGGGAGCTGTTTTTT

clone_size: few
d_call: NA
v_call: TRBV11-2
j_call: TRBJ2-3
cdr3_aa: CASSYLEGGTDTQYF
cdr3_nt: TGTGCCAGCAGCTATTTGGAGGGAGGCACAGATACGCAGTATTTT

clone_size: few
d_call: TRBD2
v_call: TRBV20-1
j_call: TRBJ2-5
cdr3_aa: CSARAVGRRGETQYF
cdr3_nt: TGCAGTGCTAGAGCCGTGGGCCGGCGGGGGGAGACCCAGTACTTC

clone_size: NA
d_call: TRBD1
v_call: TRBV27
j_call: TRBJ1-5
cdr3_aa: CASSPGRTGAGNQPQHF
cdr3_nt: TGTGCCAGCAGCCCCGGAAGGACAGGGGCGGGCAATCAGCCCCAGCATTTT

clone_size: NA
d_call: NA
v_call: TRBV6-2/TRBV6-3
j_call: TRBJ1-4
cdr3_aa: CASKTGGNEKLFF
cdr3_nt: TGTGCCAGCAAGACAGGCGGTAATGAAAAACTGTTTTTT

clone_size: many
d_call: NA
v_call: TRBV10-3
j_call: TRBJ2-1
cdr3_aa: CAIRDQSYYEQFF
cdr3_nt: TGTGCCATCAGGGATCAATCGTACTATGAGCAGTTCTTC

clone_size: NA
d_call: NA
v_call: TRBV10-3
j_call: TRBJ2-3
cdr3_aa: CAISESQGDTQYF
cdr3_nt: TGTGCCATCAGTGAGTCGCAGGGGGATACGCAGTATTTT

clone_size: NA
d_call: NA
v_call: TRBV27
j_call: TRBJ1-6
cdr3_aa: CASSSTYRSPLHF
cdr3_nt: TGTGCCAGCAGCTCTACTTATCGATCACCCCTCCACTTT

clone_size: NA
d_call: NA
v_call: TRBV14
j_call: TRBJ2-3
cdr3_aa: CASSRGGGVDTQYF
cdr3_nt: TGTGCCAGCAGCCGAGGTGGAGGGGTAGATACGCAGTATTTT

clone_size: NA
d_call: NA
v_call: TRBV12-3/TRBV12-4
j_call: TRBJ1-2
cdr3_aa: CASSRDRHYGYTF
cdr3_nt: TGTGCCAGCAGCCGTGACAGACACTATGGCTACACCTTC

clone_size: few
d_call: NA
v_call: TRBV5-1
j_call: TRBJ1-2
cdr3_aa: CASSSQGRGNYGYTF
cdr3_nt: TGCGCCAGCAGCTCACAGGGAAGGGGGAACTATGGCTACACCTTC

clone_size: few
d_call: TRBD1
v_call: TRBV5-1
j_call: TRBJ2-7
cdr3_aa: CASSRDRPYYEQYF
cdr3_nt: TGCGCCAGCAGCCGGGACAGGCCGTACTACGAGCAGTACTTC

clone_size: few
d_call: NA
v_call: TRBV5-1
j_call: TRBJ2-7
cdr3_aa: CASSLPTGTPSYEQYF
cdr3_nt: TGCGCCAGCAGCTTACCCACCGGGACACCATCCTACGAGCAGTACTTC

clone_size: few
d_call: NA
v_call: TRBV4-2
j_call: TRBJ1-1
cdr3_aa: CASSQESWSNTEAFF
cdr3_nt: TGTGCCAGCAGCCAAGAATCATGGAGTAACACTGAAGCTTTCTTT

clone_size: few
d_call: NA
v_call: TRBV12-3/TRBV12-4
j_call: TRBJ2-2
cdr3_aa: CASSPTNGGNTGELFF
cdr3_nt: TGTGCCAGCAGTCCTACAAATGGGGGCAACACCGGGGAGCTGTTTTTT

clone_size: few
d_call: NA
v_call: TRBV4-1
j_call: TRBJ1-6
cdr3_aa: CASSQGVNSPLHF
cdr3_nt: TGCGCCAGCAGCCAAGGGGTAAATTCACCCCTCCACTTT

clone_size: few
d_call: NA
v_call: TRBV2
j_call: TRBJ2-1
cdr3_aa: CASNGRANEQFF
cdr3_nt: TGTGCCAGCAACGGCAGGGCGAATGAGCAGTTCTTC

clone_size: many
d_call: NA
v_call: TRBV24-1
j_call: TRBJ2-5
cdr3_aa: CATSDLRGTQYF
cdr3_nt: TGTGCCACCAGTGATCTCCGTGGGACCCAGTACTTC

clone_size: few
d_call: NA
v_call: TRBV5-5
j_call: TRBJ2-7
cdr3_aa: CASDSVYYEQYF
cdr3_nt: TGTGCCAGCGACTCAGTATACTACGAGCAGTACTTC